This T cell receptor beta chain stems from a study of monozygotic twins with inflammatory bowel disease (dated by TCRdb to about 2019). For the wider study: In total, approximately 28 monozygotic twin pairs made up the full study: 19 Danish pairs, all IBD-discordant, plus nine German pairs, of which four were IBD-concordant and five were IBD-discordant. Disease-associated traits were sought mainly through comparisons between IBD patients and their genetically identical healthy co-twins within discordant pairs. Each individual had, on average, about 151 000 unique TCRalpha sequences and 181 000 unique TCRbeta sequences available for analysis.

The germline V gene yields SGHRS for CDR1 and YFSETQ for CDR2. The CDR3 measures 17 amino acids from cysteine to phenylalanine. Only the protein sequence is given. From each donor, a roughly 2.7 ml peripheral blood sample was collected into PAXgene tubes and kept at -80 degrees C. Total RNA was isolated from whole blood with the PAXgene blood miRNA kit on an automated QIAcube, without T cell sorting. Peripheral blood from monozygotic twin pairs who were concordant or discordant for inflammatory bowel disease underwent deep TCRalpha and TCRbeta repertoire profiling using unique molecular barcoding. Smoking habits were recorded for all twin pairs, and each individual was classified as a current, former or never smoker. Library generation was performed with 5' RACE. Each TCR library was prepared from around 3,200 ng of total RNA. For each sample, cDNA synthesis was carried out in eight separate reactions using SMARTScribe reverse transcriptase. Unique molecular identifiers containing a 6-nucleotide sample barcode were introduced through template switching during cDNA synthesis. TCRalpha and TCRbeta cDNA was amplified in two nested PCRs of 16 and 9 cycles, and bead purification was carried out after each PCR. Before amplification, the cDNA was both treated with uracil DNA-glycosylase and purified with the QIAquick PCR purification kit. In the second PCR, Illumina TruSeq-compatible adapters and sample-specific barcodes were added. TapeStation and Qubit were used to check library quality and concentration, and roughly 5 ng of each library went into the pool. Pooled libraries were sequenced on an Illumina HiSeq2500 single-index Rapid Run with 2 x 100 bp reads and custom sequencing primers. On the authors' methods: PCR and sequencing errors were corrected by UMI-based consensus assembly using MiGEC version 1.2.6. MiXCR version 2.1.1 was used for V(D)J alignment, clonotype assembly and CDR3 extraction. Normalisation of gene usage, clonotype sharing and MAIT/NKT TCR abundance was achieved by analysing the top 1000, 10 000 and 20 000 clonotypes per sample. Diversity was computed as the inverse Simpson index with the vegan R package after downsampling to 27 000 UMIs. Statistical testing used paired Mann-Whitney U tests on the discordant twin pairs and applied Benjamini-Hochberg correction for multiple testing. Following reprocessing of the reads by TCRdb, the data hold one row per CDR3 protein sequence and no DNA is available. The V and J calls, along with clone size, are taken from TCRdb and not from the paper's own processing. The table kept for this sample lists around 140,000 distinct CDR3 sequences. 1.2% of the sample comes from the top ten.

In regard to this clonotype: What antigen it recognizes has not been identified.

The study at large found these results: Differing immunosuppressive treatments among patients may have added background noise and inter-individual variability to the repertoires. No single strong signal or clonotype linked to IBD turned up in the results, so the idea that one exists was not supported. Fewer clonotypes were shared with other individuals by IBD patients than by healthy twins, most markedly in patients showing signs of disease activity. Distinction between different T cell subtypes could not be achieved in the analysis. Repertoire similarity did not differ between concordant and discordant twins, possibly due to limited statistical power. TCRbeta repertoire diversity, by inverse Simpson index, was decreased in IBD patients compared with their healthy co-twins.

Sequenced sample: blood. The rearrangement combines TRBV5-1 with TRBJ2-6; TCRdb's D gene call, TRBD1, goes unchecked for lack of DNA. This TCR derives from a human donor with ulcerative colitis or Crohn's disease, or a healthy co-twin of an affected twin (not recorded which). The CDR3: CASTAGPGGSGANVLTF.